The 10 T cell receptor beta chains listed next were all sequenced from one sample in a study of cytomegalovirus exposure and HLA in healthy donors. The PCR was carried out with 60 Vbeta primers and 13 Jbeta primers. The protocol was immunoSEQ multiplex PCR, while the TCRdb copy is restricted to in-frame clones and leaves out a portion. The data include 60,000 to 85,000 clones; the top ten clones carry 12% to 15%. The sample taken for sequencing was PBMCs. The receptor source for this set is a man aged 45 to 65 in good health and CMV-seropositive.

The chain joins TRBV6-5 to TRBJ1-1; D unresolved. V dropped 5 bases and J dropped 6 bases, with 16 bases sitting between them. CDR3 length equals 14 residues. Germline V CDR1 and CDR2: MNHEY, SVGAGI. For the CDR3, the DNA is TGTGCCAGCAGTGAAATTGGGCAGTCGTCTGAAGCTTTCTTT. As protein: CASSEIGQSSEAFF.

The chain joins TRBV5-1 to TRBJ2-5; 10 positions match TRBD2. The germline V gene has CDR1 SGHRS and CDR2 YFSETQ. The junction had 8 bases not matched to a gene; V was cut back by 0 bases and J by 3 bases. CDR3 size: 17 residues. Written as DNA, the CDR3 is TGCGCCAGCAGCTTGGGGACTAGCGGAGGGGGGAAAGAGACCCAGTACTTC. Amino acids: CASSLGTSGGGKETQYF.

The rearrangement links TRBV5-6 to TRBJ2-7; 10 bases are shared with TRBD1. The CDR3 is 12 amino acids. The J segment lost 10 bases and the V segment lost 5 bases, leaving 6 bases of the junction unmatched. Per germline, CDR1 SGHDT and CDR2 YYEEEE. CDR3 protein: CASSAGTGDQYV. The CDR3, as DNA: TGTGCCAGCAGTGCCGGGACAGGGGACCAGTACGTC.

The genes are TRBV5-1 and TRBJ1-1; D gene uncertain. The V end was cut by 2 bases, the J end by 8 bases, with 19 bases between. This CDR3 has 15 amino acids. The germline gives CDR1 SGHRS, CDR2 YFSETQ. Here the CDR3 reads CASSLYPDRVSEAFF. The CDR3 DNA reads TGCGCCAGCAGCTTATATCCGGATCGGGTATCCGAAGCTTTCTTT.

J is TRBJ2-7 and V is TRBV10-3; 9 positions match TRBD1. The CDR3 is 16 residues long. Germline CDR1 ENHRY, CDR2 SYGVKD. Trimming removed 0 bases from V and 3 bases from J; junction bases left unmatched: 6. CDR3 protein: CAISESLPGQGYEQYV. The DNA of the CDR3 is TGTGCCATCAGTGAGTCCTTACCGGGACAGGGCTACGAGCAGTACGTC.

The CDR3 nucleotides are TGTGCCAGCAGTGGAAAGGACCGGAGGGAGCAGTACTTC. Translated, it gives CASSGKDRREQYF. This chain uses TRBV6-1 with TRBJ2-7; D is perhaps TRBD2 (5 bases). Trimming shortened V by 4 bases and J by 7 bases, and 14 bases separated the two germline ends. The CDR3 runs to 13 residues. The germline CDR1 and CDR2 sequences are MNHNS and SASEGT.

The gene calls are TRBV7-6 and TRBJ2-3; 10 bases fit TRBD2. V lost 4 bases and J lost 2; bases outside the gene matches: 3. The CDR3 is made up of 15 amino acids. Germline lookup yields CDR1 SGHVS and CDR2 FNYEAQ. The CDR3 sequence: CASSSLAGPTDTQYF. The CDR3 DNA sequence: TGTGCCAGCAGCTCACTAGCGGGGCCCACAGATACGCAGTATTTT.

V gene TRBV7-3 combines with J gene TRBJ2-4, with 7 positions matching TRBD1. J gave up 5 bases and V 2 bases, and 6 bases lay outside the gene matches. CDR3 length equals 15 residues. Germline CDR1 SGHTA, CDR2 FQGTGA. CDR3: CASSLLGTEQNIQYF. CDR3 in DNA: TGTGCCAGCAGCTTACTAGGGACAGAACAAAACATTCAGTACTTC.

The rearrangement links TRBV2 to TRBJ1-2; D not certain. The CDR3 extends over 14 amino acids. The V end lost 7 bases, the J end lost 1 base, and 13 bases lay between the germline ends. The germline CDR1 and CDR2 sequences are SNHLY and FYNNEI. CDR3 region: CASTYGALNYGYTF. CDR3 nucleotide sequence: TGTGCCAGCACCTATGGAGCCCTTAACTATGGCTACACCTTC. Complete variable domain (other parts from reference TRBV2 and TRBJ1-2): EPEVTQTPSHQVTQMGQEVILRCVPISNHLYFYWYRQILGQKVEFLVSFYNNEISEKSEIFDDQFSVERPDGSNFTLKIRSTKLEDSAMYFCASTYGALNYGYTFGSGTRLTVV.

The chain joins TRBV10-3 to TRBJ2-5; D may be TRBD1 (6 bases). The length of the CDR3 is 14 residues. Germline V gene data show CDR1 as ENHRY and CDR2 as SYGVKD. Trimming shortened V by 6 bases and J by 1 base, and 12 bases separated the two germline ends. This chain's CDR3 is CAIRATGTQETQYF. The CDR3 DNA sequence: TGTGCCATCAGGGCCACAGGGACCCAAGAGACCCAGTACTTC.